One sample yielded the 27 T cell receptor beta chains listed below, sequenced in a study of blood T cell repertoires in COVID-19. Clones were sequenced by immunoSEQ multiplex PCR, and TCRdb holds only the in-frame ones, with some missing. The data contain some 65,000 clones, 80% to 95% of them singletons. The sequenced sample consisted of peripheral blood. The receptor set was obtained from a man in his 70s with active COVID-19.

The J gene is TRBJ2-1, the V gene TRBV28; a possible D gene is TRBD1 (6 bases). The V gene lost 6 bases and the J gene lost 4 bases, with 13 bases spanning the gap. Per germline, CDR1 MDHEN and CDR2 SYDVKM. The CDR3 is 14 residues long. CDR3 amino acids: CASRPAGTYNEQFF. The DNA for the CDR3 is TGTGCCAGCAGGCCCGCAGGGACATACAATGAGCAGTTCTTC. The variable domain in full, with the rest retrieved from reference TRBV28 and TRBJ2-1, is DVKVTQSSRYLVKRTGEKVFLECVQDMDHENMFWYRQDPGLGLRLIYFSYDVKMKEKGDIPEGYSVSREKKERFSLILESASTNQTSMYLCASRPAGTYNEQFFGPGTRLTVL.

CDR3 region: CASSQEGLRTGELFF. The CDR3 DNA reads as TGCGCCAGCAGCCAAGAGGGGCTTAGGACCGGGGAGCTGTTTTTT. The rearrangement uses TRBV4-1 and TRBJ2-2; possible D gene TRBD1, 5 bases. This CDR3 has 15 amino acids. V was cut by 0 bases and J by 5 bases, with 10 bases left in between. Per the germline V gene, CDR1 is MGHRA and CDR2 is YSYEKL.

In regard to this clone: Germline is not matched at one junction end, which may reflect a read error. The chain joins TRBV10-3 to TRBJ1-5; tentative D call: TRBD1 (6 bases). This CDR3 comprises 15 residues. Germline lookup yields CDR1 ENHRY and CDR2 SYGVKD. The CDR3 is CATSGLRDIDQPQHF. The CDR3, as DNA: TGTGCCACCAGTGGACTCCGGGACATAGATCAGCCCCAGCATTTT.

This chain's CDR3 is CASSYSRGGAKGTQYF. DNA of the CDR3: TGTGCCAGCAGTTACTCCAGGGGCGGAGCGAAGGGGACCCAGTACTTC. The chain has TRBV6-2 or TRBV6-3 and TRBJ2-5, with a weak D call TRBD1 (6 bases). The germline gives CDR1 MNHEY, CDR2 SVGEGT. The CDR3 length is 16 residues. The V gene lost 0 bases and the J gene lost 7 bases, with 18 bases spanning the gap.

The CDR3 nucleotides are TGTGCCAGCACCCAACCGAGAGGGCGGGGAGGAGTGGACACCGGGGAGCTGTTTTTT. Amino acid sequence: CASTQPRGRGGVDTGELFF. The V and J genes are TRBV2 and TRBJ2-2; maybe TRBD2 (6 bases). Germline CDR1 is SNHLY and CDR2 is FYNNEI. The CDR3 length is 19 residues. V dropped 7 bases and J dropped 3 bases, with 27 bases sitting between them.

The V and J genes are TRBV3-1 (or the pseudogene TRBV3-2) and TRBJ1-3; D might be TRBD1 (6 bases). The ends were cut back, 0 bases at V and 4 bases at J, with 10 bases in the middle. The CDR3 totals 15 residues. In germline, CDR1 is LGHDT, CDR2 YNNKEL (reference sequence). CDR3 amino acids: CASSQEGGSGNTIYF. CDR3 coding DNA: TGTGCCAGCAGCCAAGAAGGGGGTTCCGGAAACACCATATATTTT.

The chain joins TRBV5-4 to TRBJ2-7, with TRBD1 matching over 7 bases. This CDR3 is built from 15 residues. Losses at the gene ends were 6 bases for V and 6 bases for J; bases not matched to a gene: 15. CDR1 and CDR2 (germline): SGHNT, YYREEE (reference sequence). CDR3 in amino acids: CASTTKGAGDSEQYF. CDR3 coding DNA: TGTGCCAGCACCACGAAGGGGGCTGGGGATTCCGAGCAGTACTTC.

The chain recombines TRBV6-5 with TRBJ1-1, with 8 bases fitting TRBD1. The CDR3 totals 15 residues. The J segment lost 0 bases and the V segment lost 4 bases, leaving 4 bases of the junction unmatched. Germline lookup yields CDR1 MNHEY and CDR2 SVGAGI. The CDR3 nucleotides are TGTGCCAGCAGTTGGACAGGGATCCTGAACACTGAAGCTTTCTTT. Translated: CASSWTGILNTEAFF.

The rearrangement uses TRBV5-1 and TRBJ2-3; D unclear. Germline V CDR1 and CDR2: SGHRS, YFSETQ. Trimming took 4 bases from V and 5 from J, leaving 14 bases between them. The CDR3 length is 14 residues. The CDR3 here is CASSPGWYEDTQYF. The CDR3 DNA follows: TGCGCCAGCAGCCCCGGGTGGTACGAAGATACGCAGTATTTT.

The chain has TRBV5-1 and TRBJ1-5; D may be TRBD1 (5 bases). Germline CDR1 is SGHRS and CDR2 is YFSETQ. This CDR3 spans 15 amino acids. Trimming stripped 1 base from V and 4 bases from J, with 12 bases between. CDR3 in amino acids: CASSLSGVENQPQHF. The CDR3 DNA reads as TGCGCCAGCAGCTTGTCGGGGGTAGAAAATCAGCCCCAGCATTTT.

V and J are TRBV7-9 and TRBJ2-1, with 8 bases aligning to TRBD2. This CDR3 comprises 13 residues. CDR1 and CDR2 (germline): SEHNR, FQNEAQ (reference sequence). With 4 bases clipped from V and 6 bases from J, the junction kept 2 bases outside the gene matches. In DNA form, the CDR3 reads TGTGCCAGCAGCTCGGGGGGGACCAATGAGCAGTTCTTC. This gives the protein CASSSGGTNEQFF.

The chain uses TRBV6-4 and TRBJ1-6; D unclear. V lost 4 bases, J lost 4 bases, and 5 bases lay in between. Germline lookup yields CDR1 MRHNA and CDR2 SNTAGT. The CDR3 covers 13 residues. The CDR3 loop is CASSGEYNSPLHF. The CDR3 DNA reads TGTGCCAGCAGTGGGGAGTATAATTCACCCCTCCACTTT.

In regard to this clone: The sample holds other DNA sequences that translate to the same CDR3. The chain carries TRBV15 and TRBJ2-3; 10 positions agree with TRBD2. CDR1 LNHNV and CDR2 YYDKDF come from the germline V gene (reference sequence). V trimming: 1 base; J trimming: 2 bases; junction bases outside the gene matches: 3. The CDR3 loop spans 16 amino acids. The CDR3 sequence is CATSRGLAGDTDTQYF. CDR3 sequence (DNA): TGTGCCACCAGCAGAGGGCTAGCGGGGGACACAGATACGCAGTATTTT.

The chain couples TRBV4-3 to TRBJ2-7, with TRBD2 matching 8 bases. The CDR3 consists of 16 residues. Germline assignment: CDR1 LGHNA and CDR2 YSLEER. Trimming removed 0 bases from V and 6 bases from J; junction bases left unmatched: 10. CDR3 region: CASSQEWGGGPGEQYF. DNA for the CDR3: TGCGCCAGCAGCCAAGAGTGGGGCGGGGGGCCTGGCGAGCAGTACTTC.

The chain recombines TRBV3-1 (or the pseudogene TRBV3-2) with TRBJ1-2, with D possibly TRBD1 on 5 matching bases. This CDR3 region has 12 residues. Germline-derived CDR1 and CDR2 are LGHDT and YNNKEL (reference sequence). V gave up 2 bases and J gave up 9 bases, with 10 bases separating them. The CDR3 DNA is TGTGCCAGCAGCCAAACAGGAAGCAGCTACACCTTC. Amino acids: CASSQTGSSYTF.

For the CDR3, the DNA is TGTGCCATCAGCGGGGCGACGGGGGGCACTGAAGCTTTCTTT. Its translation is CAISGATGGTEAFF. The V call is TRBV10-3, the J call TRBJ1-1, with TRBD1 as a possible D gene (5 bases). Trimming left V 6 bases short and J 4 bases short, with 15 bases between. This CDR3 region has 14 residues. Germline V CDR1 and CDR2: ENHRY, SYGVKD.

The chain links TRBV6-5 to TRBJ2-1, with D possibly being TRBD1 (6 bases). Trimming took 7 bases from V and 1 from J, leaving 14 bases between them. Germline-derived CDR1 and CDR2 are MNHEY and SVGAGI. This CDR3 region has 15 residues. CDR3 sequence: CASNQQGTSYNEQFF. The CDR3 coding sequence is TGTGCCAGCAATCAACAGGGAACGTCCTACAATGAGCAGTTCTTC.

The chain links TRBV6-6 to TRBJ2-1; TRBD2 is a possible D gene (5 bases). V lost 0 bases and J lost 0, with 6 bases in between. This CDR3 comprises 15 residues. The V gene's germline CDR1 is MNHNY and CDR2 SVGAGI (reference sequence). For the CDR3, the DNA is TGTGCCAGCAGTTACTCGGGGAGCTCCTACAATGAGCAGTTCTTC. Its protein product is CASSYSGSSYNEQFF.

This rearrangement joins TRBV19 to TRBJ1-4; tentative D call: TRBD1 (5 bases). The CDR3 is 15 residues long. The V gene lost 1 base and the J gene lost 10 bases, with 16 bases spanning the gap. The germline V gene encodes CDR1 LNHDA and CDR2 SQIVND (reference sequence). The CDR3 loop reads CASSIVGREFGKLFF. In nucleotides, the CDR3 is TGTGCCAGTAGTATAGTGGGCAGGGAATTTGGAAAACTGTTTTTT. The full variable domain, completed using reference TRBV19 and TRBJ1-4, is DGGITQSPKYLFRKEGQNVTLSCEQNLNHDAMYWYRQDPGQGLRLIYYSQIVNDFQKGDIAEGYSVSREKKESFPLTVTSAQKNPTAFYLCASSIVGREFGKLFFGSGTQLSVL.

The V and J genes are TRBV24-1 and TRBJ1-5; 12 bases line up with TRBD1. The CDR3 is made up of 17 amino acids. After removal of 8 bases from V and 2 bases from J, the junction contained 9 bases not matched to a gene. From germline, CDR1 is KGHDR and CDR2 SFDVKD. The CDR3 DNA reads TGTGCCACCATACCGGGGACAGGGGGCAGGGGCAATCAGCCCCAGCATTTT. Its protein is CATIPGTGGRGNQPQHF.

CDR3 coding DNA: TGTGCCAGCAGCGGGGTAGCGGGCGGGGCCCGAGGAGAGACCCAGTACTTC. Protein product: CASSGVAGGARGETQYF. This chain joins TRBV5-4 and TRBJ2-5; 7 bases fit TRBD2. Germline lookup yields CDR1 SGHNT and CDR2 YYREEE (reference sequence). The CDR3 has 17 residues. V shed 4 bases, J shed 4 bases, and the junction held 16 bases outside the gene matches. The variable domain in full, with the rest retrieved from reference TRBV5-4 and TRBJ2-5, is ETGVTQSPTHLIKTRGQQVTLRCSSQSGHNTVSWYQQALGQGPQFIFQYYREEENGRGNFPPRFSGLQFPNYSSELNVNALELDDSALYLCASSGVAGGARGETQYFGPGTRLLVL.

The rearrangement uses TRBV25-1 and TRBJ1-6, with a weak D call TRBD1 (5 bases). Trimming left V 3 bases short and J 10 bases short, with 16 bases between. This CDR3 is built from 15 residues. Germline V gene data show CDR1 as MGHDK and CDR2 as SYGVNS. The CDR3 here is CASSDAGRSKSPLHF. DNA for the CDR3: TGTGCCAGCAGTGACGCAGGGCGATCTAAATCACCCCTCCACTTT.

The rearrangement uses TRBV5-1 and TRBJ2-5, with a weak D call TRBD2 (6 bases). CDR1 is SGHRS and CDR2 is YFSETQ in the germline V gene. With 1 base removed from V and 7 bases from J, the gap between germline ends came to 14 bases. The CDR3 runs to 14 residues. The CDR3 loop is CASSLWREAGTQYF. CDR3 DNA: TGCGCCAGCAGCTTGTGGAGGGAGGCAGGGACCCAGTACTTC.

The chain links TRBV29-1 to TRBJ1-5; D is perhaps TRBD1 (6 bases). CDR1 is SQVTM and CDR2 is ANQGSEA in the germline V gene. This CDR3 has 12 amino acids. The V and J ends lost 2 bases and 4 bases respectively, with 6 bases between them. The CDR3 coding sequence is TGCAGCGTTGAACAGGGGAATCAGCCCCAGCATTTT. Translation gives CSVEQGNQPQHF.

This chain links TRBV6-2 or TRBV6-3 with TRBJ1-2, with 10 bases matching TRBD1. After removal of 6 bases from V and 4 bases from J, the junction contained 11 bases not matched to a gene. Germline CDR1 is MNHEY and CDR2 is SVGEGT. The CDR3 is 16 amino acids. For the CDR3, the DNA is TGTGCCAGCAGCTCCCACGACAGGGGGCTCGTCTATGGCTACACCTTC. It is translated as CASSSHDRGLVYGYTF.

The gene calls are TRBV19 and TRBJ1-5, with 10 bases identical to TRBD1. CDR1 is LNHDA, CDR2 SQIVND, per germline (reference sequence). The CDR3 consists of 14 residues. J gave up 7 bases and V 3 bases, and 3 bases lay outside the gene matches. The CDR3 loop reads CASSIGQGEQPQHF. The DNA for the CDR3 is TGTGCCAGTAGTATTGGACAGGGGGAACAGCCCCAGCATTTT.

The chain joins TRBV10-3 to TRBJ2-5; D perhaps matches TRBD2 (7 bases). The CDR3 consists of 16 residues. The germline gives CDR1 ENHRY, CDR2 SYGVKD. Trimming shortened V by 0 bases and J by 1 base, and 12 bases separated the two germline ends. CDR3 sequence: CAISESGGPIQETQYF. The CDR3 DNA sequence: TGTGCCATCAGTGAGTCGGGGGGGCCTATCCAAGAGACCCAGTACTTC.